Sequencing of this TCR beta chain was carried out in a study of blood T cell repertoires in COVID-19. About the research overall: Samples taken during acute and convalescent COVID-19 were collected in the United States, Italy and Spain. In each case, the material was cDNA or gDNA derived from T cells, B-cell-depleted T cells, or PBMCs.

CDR3 size: 15 residues. V lost 1 base, J lost 6 bases, and 5 bases stayed unmatched. The germline V gene encodes CDR1 LNHDA and CDR2 SQIVND (reference sequence). Study processing details: Researchers report that nucleated cell counts were estimated from reference gene primer amplification. Assay used: immunoSEQ multiplex PCR; TCRdb lists only in-frame clones, some missing. That table is the source of V, J and clone size, and D and trimming were worked out from the DNA. This table has tens of thousands of clones, around 80% appearing once. Sequences were obtained from peripheral blood. The clonotype was recovered from a man in his 70s with acute or convalescent COVID-19. This sequence joins TRBV19 and TRBJ2-1; 8 bases match TRBD2. The CDR3 nucleotides are TGTGCCAGTAGTATAGGCTTACTAGCGGTCAATGAGCAGTTCTTC. This gives the protein CASSIGLLAVNEQFF.